This entry features one T cell receptor beta chain sequence. What it binds is not known. This record comes from a study of T cell responses to AZD1222 COVID-19 vaccine. Overall study findings and caveats: Just five or six AZD1222 recipients tested seropositive at baseline. Donors were largely white British and mainly female; clonal diversity was possibly underestimated.

Generated by immunoSEQ multiplex PCR, the TCRdb table keeps only in-frame clones and is missing some. The sample yields 160,000 or so clones, 85% to 90% seen once. V lost 6 bases, J lost 5 bases, and 5 bases lay in between. The germline gives CDR1 KGHSH, CDR2 LQKENI. The CDR3 has 11 amino acids. The TCR sequence derives from an adult in good health. V is TRBV18 and J is TRBJ2-1; D not certain. Source: peripheral blood, taken on day 0 of AZD1222 vaccination. The CDR3 region is CASSRDNEQFF. The CDR3 DNA reads as TGTGCCAGCTCTAGGGACAATGAGCAGTTCTTC.